The clone carrying this T cell receptor (beta chain) was counted between two and nine times. The Seattle patients joined while their infection was active and were tracked longitudinally afterward. This specimen comes from a study of blood T cell repertoires in COVID-19. Study-wide context: There were acute and convalescent COVID-19 samples, and they came from the United States, Italy and Spain. Sample material is recorded as cDNA or gDNA derived from T cells, B-cell-depleted T cells, or PBMCs.

In the authors' methods: By means of reference gene primer amplification, nucleated cell counts were estimated. TCRdb's table, derived via immunoSEQ multiplex PCR, lists solely in-frame clones and lacks some. That table is the source of V, J and clone size, and D and trimming were worked out from the DNA. The sample contains around 40,000 clones, 87% of which appear only once. This CDR3 region has 17 residues. The V gene's germline CDR1 is MRHNA and CDR2 SNTAGT. The germline V and J ends were trimmed by 1 base and 0 bases, with 14 bases remaining between them. The TCR sequence derives from a man in his sixties with COVID-19, enrolled during active disease. J is TRBJ2-3 and V is TRBV6-4; D unclear. The specimen was peripheral blood. The CDR3 region has the DNA TGTGCCAGCAGTGACTTACCCCCCGGTCTGAGCACAGATACGCAGTATTTT. Translation gives CASSDLPPGLSTDTQYF.